The 4 T cell receptor beta chains presented below share a single source sample, sequenced in a study of blood T cell repertoires in COVID-19. The assay was immunoSEQ multiplex PCR, and TCRdb's table has in-frame clones only and misses some. The sample holds approximately 250,000 clones; roughly 83% are singletons and the top ten take approximately 7.4%. Input material: peripheral blood. The source of these receptors is a woman aged 50 to 65 with acute or convalescent COVID-19.

V and J are TRBV2 and TRBJ1-5; tentative D call: TRBD1 (5 bases). From germline, CDR1 is SNHLY and CDR2 FYNNEI. V was clipped by 2 bases and J by 7 bases, with 15 bases between them. This CDR3 comprises 15 residues. This CDR3 is CASSESLGGYQPQHF. The DNA of the CDR3 is TGTGCCAGCAGTGAAAGCCTGGGGGGGTACCAGCCCCAGCATTTT.

The V call is TRBV7-2, the J call TRBJ2-5, with 7 nucleotides matching TRBD1. The CDR3 covers 14 residues. The V gene end was trimmed by 4 bases and the J gene end by 5 bases; junction bases not matched to a gene: 7. Germline V CDR1 and CDR2: SGHTA, FQGNSA. The CDR3 DNA is TGTGCCAGCAGCTCGCGACAGGGAATTGAGACCCAGTACTTC. It specifies CASSSRQGIETQYF.

The CDR3 loop is CASSQETGFTTGELFF. In nucleotides, the CDR3 is TGTGCCAGCAGCCAAGAGACAGGGTTTACCACCGGGGAGCTGTTTTTT. The chain is built from TRBV4-2 and TRBJ2-2, with TRBD1 matching 7 bases. This CDR3 region has 16 residues. Germline CDR1 LGHNA, CDR2 YNFKEQ. V gave up 0 bases and J gave up 4 bases; unmatched junction bases: 5.

The V and J genes are TRBV18 and TRBJ2-1; a weak D match, TRBD2 (6 bases). Germline assignment: CDR1 KGHSH and CDR2 LQKENI. The CDR3 loop spans 15 amino acids. V was clipped by 2 bases and J by 6 bases, with 14 bases between them. This chain's CDR3 is CASSPTGGIRNEQFF. Here the CDR3 DNA reads TGTGCCAGCTCACCAACGGGCGGGATACGCAATGAGCAGTTCTTC.